The subject of this entry is one TCR beta chain. Its antigen is not known. This sample was included in a study of cytomegalovirus exposure and HLA in healthy donors. Primers for the PCR totalled 60 Vbeta and 13 Jbeta. Using immunoSEQ multiplex PCR, the repertoire was profiled, and TCRdb retains in-frame clones only, with some absent. The table has 100,000 to 150,000 clones, around 80% seen once. The CDR3 is made up of 16 amino acids. The V and J ends lost 7 bases and 7 bases respectively, with 23 bases between them. Germline CDR1 and CDR2: MDHEN and SYDVKM. General observations from the study: In an earlier analysis, productive rearrangement rates for most beta V segments clustered near 87% or 30%. Donor immune exposure was known only as CMV serostatus. Equally common other TCR beta chains were less clonally expanded than HLA-associated ones, a later analysis found. For cytomegalovirus status, the classifier reportedly gave diagnoses with high specificity and sensitivity.

V usage is TRBV28 and J usage is TRBJ1-5; a weak D match, TRBD1 (6 bases). The sample was PBMCs. The clonotype was recovered from a female donor in good health and CMV-seronegative. This CDR3 is CASIEGGTPGRQPQHF. In DNA, the CDR3 is TGTGCCAGCATCGAAGGGGGTACCCCTGGTCGACAGCCCCAGCATTTT.